The 29 T cell receptor beta chains below come from one sample, sequenced in a study of cytotoxic CD8 clonotypes in ibrutinib-treated CLL (dated by TCRdb to the early 2020s). The protocol used for the library was the immunoSEQ multiplex PCR assay. Imported from immuneACCESS, the table was reduced by TCRdb to in-frame sequences with V and J called. These copies leave out some clones; in studies compared against another copy, an unresolved V gene accounts for under half, and the cause of the remainder is not known. For this sample the table gives 110,000 to 150,000 clones, of which approximately 77% were detected only once. The leading ten clones occupy about 27% of the sample. The meaning of the sample's time point label: about a year on ibrutinib. The source material was PBMCs, sampled after 12 months of ibrutinib treatment. These receptors originate from a human donor with chronic lymphocytic leukemia.

This clone was seen only a few times. This chain connects TRBV28 to TRBJ2-2; D is ambiguous. The CDR3 loop spans 11 amino acids. Germline CDR1 is MDHEN and CDR2 is SYDVKM. Trimming took 2 bases from V and 9 from J, leaving 4 bases between them. In nucleotides, the CDR3 is TGTGCCAGCAGTTTACAACGGGAGCTGTTTTTT. This encodes CASSLQRELFF. The full variable domain, in which reference TRBV28 and TRBJ2-2 provide the parts outside the CDR3, is DVKVTQSSRYLVKRTGEKVFLECVQDMDHENMFWYRQDPGLGLRLIYFSYDVKMKEKGDIPEGYSVSREKKERFSLILESASTNQTSMYLCASSLQRELFFGEGSRLTVL.

The gene calls are TRBV10-2 and TRBJ2-1; 10 bases agree with TRBD1. The CDR3 runs 13 residues. Losses at the gene ends were 8 bases for V and 6 bases for J; bases not matched to a gene: 4. Germline loops: CDR1 WSHSY, CDR2 SAAADI. The DNA for the CDR3 is TGCGCCAGCGCGGGACAGGGGTTCAATGAGCAGTTCTTC. Its translation: CASAGQGFNEQFF.

This clone was found a few times. J is TRBJ1-6 and V is TRBV5-6, with TRBD1 as a possible D gene (6 bases). Germline CDR1 SGHDT, CDR2 YYEEEE. V lost 4 bases to trimming and J lost 10 bases, with 15 bases between them. This CDR3 region has 14 residues. The chain's CDR3 is CASSLRGSVSPLHF. In DNA, the CDR3 is TGTGCCAGCAGCCTGAGGGGGTCCGTGTCACCCCTCCACTTT.

This chain connects TRBV21-1 to TRBJ2-2. TRBV21-1 is classified as a pseudogene. The CDR3 length is 16 residues. CDR3 DNA: TGTGCCAGCAGCAAAAGGCGCCACGGGAACACCGGGGAGCTGTTTTTT. Amino acids: CASSKRRHGNTGELFF.

The chain couples TRBV5-4 to TRBJ2-2; TRBD2 matches at 14 bases. The CDR3 totals 18 residues. J was trimmed by 1 base and V by 0 bases; bases with no gene match: 2. Germline CDR1 and CDR2: SGHNT and YYREEE (reference sequence). In DNA, the CDR3 is TGTGCCAGCAGCTTGGACGGACTAGCGGGGGGGAACACCGGGGAGCTGTTTTTT. As protein: CASSLDGLAGGNTGELFF.

DNA of the CDR3: TGTGCCAGCACCCTAAAGGGCATTACAGTAGAGCAGTACTTC. Translating gives CASTLKGITVEQYF. The chain is built from TRBV28 and TRBJ2-7; D is uncertain. CDR1 and CDR2 from the germline V gene are MDHEN and SYDVKM. The CDR3 loop spans 14 amino acids. V shed 7 bases and J shed 7 bases, with 20 bases lying between them. The full variable domain, rest sourced from reference TRBV28 and TRBJ2-7, is DVKVTQSSRYLVKRTGEKVFLECVQDMDHENMFWYRQDPGLGLRLIYFSYDVKMKEKGDIPEGYSVSREKKERFSLILESASTNQTSMYLCASTLKGITVEQYFGPGTRLTVT.

The genes are TRBV28 and TRBJ2-1; D gene unclear. This CDR3 region has 14 residues. V was trimmed by 2 bases and J by 7 bases, leaving 12 bases between them. The germline gives CDR1 MDHEN, CDR2 SYDVKM. CDR3 nucleotides: TGTGCCAGCAGTTTAGTGGGCGCTGGGAATGAGCAGTTCTTC. This encodes CASSLVGAGNEQFF.

The chain is built from TRBV28 and TRBJ1-6, with no clear D. Trimming stripped 5 bases from V and 16 bases from J, with 18 bases between. Per the germline V gene, CDR1 is MDHEN and CDR2 is SYDVKM. The CDR3 runs to 13 residues. In DNA, the CDR3 is TGTGCCAGCAGTGACAATTCTTGGTCGGGACTCCACTTT. Translation gives CASSDNSWSGLHF.

The rearrangement uses TRBV30 and TRBJ2-4, with no clear D. CDR3 length: 17 amino acids. Between the trimmed V and J ends, which lost 4 bases and 1 base, there was a span of 20 bases. Germline CDR1 GTSNPN, CDR2 SVGIG (reference sequence). CDR3 nucleotides: TGTGCCTGGACTCACTACGGGTCTTTCTTTGCCAAAAACATTCAGTACTTC. This translates into CAWTHYGSFFAKNIQYF.

As regards this clone: Other DNA sequences of this sample code for an identical CDR3. The V call is TRBV7-2, the J call TRBJ2-7; 7 bases agree with TRBD1. The V and J ends lost 5 bases and 2 bases, in that order; junction bases with no gene match: 3. Germline V gives CDR1 SGHTA, CDR2 FQGNSA. This CDR3 is 13 amino acids long. The CDR3 coding sequence is TGTGCCAGCAGCCGAGACAGGGCCTACGAGCAGTACTTC. Its protein product is CASSRDRAYEQYF. The full variable domain, in which reference TRBV7-2 and TRBJ2-7 provide the parts outside the CDR3, is GAGVSQSPSNKVTEKGKDVELRCDPISGHTALYWYRQSLGQGLEFLIYFQGNSAPDKSGLPSDRFSAERTGGSVSTLTIQRTQQEDSAVYLCASSRDRAYEQYFGPGTRLTVT.

The V call is TRBV25-1, the J call TRBJ2-2; a weak D match, TRBD1 (5 bases). This CDR3 has 14 amino acids. Germline-derived CDR1 and CDR2 are MGHDK and SYGVNS. The V end lost 3 bases, the J end lost 7 bases, and 12 bases lay between the germline ends. The CDR3 coding sequence is TGTGCCAGCAGTGAGGGCAGGGTGGGCGGGGAGCTGTTTTTT. Translation gives CASSEGRVGGELFF.

This chain uses TRBV15 with TRBJ1-1; D gene ambiguous. Trimming removed 1 base from V and 3 bases from J, with 12 bases in between. Germline V lookup: CDR1 LNHNV, CDR2 YYDKDF (reference sequence). The CDR3 is 15 amino acids. The CDR3 bases are TGTGCCACCAGCAGAGCCGACACGGGTTACACTGAAGCTTTCTTT. It is translated as CATSRADTGYTEAFF.

This clone has only a few counts. The rearrangement links TRBV11-2 to TRBJ1-2; maybe TRBD1 (5 bases). Germline V gives CDR1 SGHAT, CDR2 FQNNGV. V lost 0 bases, J lost 3 bases, and 11 bases lay in between. This CDR3 comprises 15 residues. The CDR3 protein is CASSLDPSGYYGYTF. In DNA form, the CDR3 reads TGTGCCAGCAGCTTAGATCCCTCAGGGTACTATGGCTACACCTTC. The variable domain in full, completed from reference TRBV11-2 and TRBJ1-2, reads EAGVAQSPRYKIIEKRQSVAFWCNPISGHATLYWYQQILGQGPKLLIQFQNNGVVDDSQLPKDRFSAERLKGVDSTLKIQPAKLEDSAVYLCASSLDPSGYYGYTFGSGTRLTVV.

The V gene is TRBV27, the J gene TRBJ1-2; TRBD1 might be the D (5 bases). CDR1 and CDR2 from the germline V gene are MNHEY and SMNVEV (reference sequence). The CDR3 is 13 residues long. The ends were cut back, 3 bases at V and 5 bases at J, with 10 bases in the middle. CDR3 DNA sequence: TGTGCCAGCAGTTTTGTTGGGGCTTATGGCTACACCTTC. It yields the protein CASSFVGAYGYTF.

CDR3 amino acids: CASRRQVTNEQFF. The CDR3 DNA reads as TGTGCCAGCAGAAGACAGGTAACCAATGAGCAGTTCTTC. The chain combines TRBV6-6 with TRBJ2-1; maybe TRBD1 (6 bases). The length of the CDR3 is 13 residues. V lost 6 bases, J lost 6 bases, and 12 bases lay in between. Germline values: CDR1 MNHNY, CDR2 SVGAGI (reference sequence).

The J gene is TRBJ1-2, the V gene TRBV14; 10 bases agree with TRBD1. The CDR3 spans 14 residues. Trimming took 5 bases from V and 8 from J; bases not matched to a gene: 8. Germline values: CDR1 SGHDN, CDR2 FVKESK. For the CDR3, the DNA is TGTGCCAGCAGCGACCCGGGACAGGGGTTCGGCTACACCTTC. Protein product: CASSDPGQGFGYTF.

The rearrangement joins TRBV6-1 to TRBJ2-3; 7 positions match TRBD2. Germline loops: CDR1 MNHNS, CDR2 SASEGT. V lost 4 bases to trimming and J lost 7 bases; unmatched junction nucleotides: 23. This CDR3 contains 19 residues. CDR3 bases: TGTGCCAGCAGTGGCAGCGTCGCAGCAGCGAGCGGGATGATATATACGCAGTATTTT. Protein sequence: CASSGSVAAASGMIYTQYF.

The chain joins TRBV5-6 to TRBJ2-2; TRBD1 aligns across 8 bases. Germline V CDR1 and CDR2: SGHDT, YYEEEE. The CDR3 extends over 14 amino acids. Trimming cost V 5 bases and J 9 bases; bases outside gene matches: 9. CDR3 residues: CASSFGQGWRELFF. The CDR3 DNA follows: TGTGCCAGCAGTTTCGGACAGGGTTGGCGGGAGCTGTTTTTT.

This chain links TRBV11-2 with TRBJ1-2, with 8 bases fitting TRBD1. The CDR3 contains 16 residues. Germline V gene lookup returns CDR1 SGHAT and CDR2 FQNNGV. V dropped 2 bases and J dropped 1; count of bases not matched to a gene: 6. As DNA, the CDR3 is TGTGCCAGCAGCTTAACGAGACAGGGGAGTAACTATGGCTACACCTTC. Translation gives CASSLTRQGSNYGYTF.

A remark on this clone: The germline gene is not matched at one end of the junction; a read error may be the cause. This chain links TRBV7-7 with TRBJ2-1, with 9 nucleotides matching TRBD1. Germline-derived CDR1 and CDR2 are SSHAT and FNYEAQ (reference sequence). The CDR3 length is 15 residues. CDR3 sequence: CASSPGQGPYNEQFF. The CDR3 region has the DNA TGTGCTAGCAGCCCGGGACAGGGCCCCTACAATGAGCAGTTCTTC. Drawing the rest from reference TRBV7-7 and TRBJ2-1, the complete variable domain is GAGVSQSPRYKVTKRGQDVTLRCDPISSHATLYWYQQALGQGPEFLTYFNYEAQPDKSGLPSDRFSAERPEGSISTLTIQRTEQRDSAMYRCASSPGQGPYNEQFFGPGTRLTVL.

The chain links TRBV9 to TRBJ2-1; 7 bases agree with TRBD2. This CDR3 has 15 amino acids. The V and J ends lost 5 bases and 2 bases, in that order; junction bases with no gene match: 7. The germline V gene encodes CDR1 SGDLS and CDR2 YYNGEE. CDR3 DNA: TGTGCCAGCAGTCTTGGGCTAGCGGCCTACAATGAGCAGTTCTTC. Its translation is CASSLGLAAYNEQFF.

This chain joins TRBV6-5 and TRBJ2-1; D is unclear. The CDR3 is made up of 14 amino acids. Germline CDR1 is MNHEY and CDR2 is SVGAGI. V dropped 0 bases and J dropped 6 bases, with 9 bases sitting between them. CDR3 in amino acids: CASSYSTNPNEQFF. The CDR3 bases are TGTGCCAGCAGTTACTCCACTAACCCCAATGAGCAGTTCTTC.

The V and J genes are TRBV29-1 and TRBJ2-2; TRBD1 aligns across 11 bases. Germline V gene data show CDR1 as SQVTM and CDR2 as ANQGSEA. The CDR3 runs to 17 residues. With 8 bases clipped from V and 5 bases from J, the junction kept 16 bases outside the gene matches. The CDR3 bases are TGCAGCATCTGGACCGTTTGGACAGGGGGCCGGACCGGGGAGCTGTTTTTT. Residues: CSIWTVWTGGRTGELFF.

V usage is TRBV25-1 and J usage is TRBJ2-7; 8 bases fit TRBD1. From germline, CDR1 is MGHDK and CDR2 SYGVNS. The trim removed 3 bases at V and 9 bases at J, leaving 7 bases unmatched. This CDR3 contains 13 residues. The CDR3 DNA follows: TGTGCCAGCAGTGAGCGACAGGGGATCAGGCAGTACTTC. Protein: CASSERQGIRQYF.

The genes are TRBV5-1 and TRBJ1-1, with 8 bases aligning to TRBD1. The CDR3 spans 13 residues. Germline CDR1 reads SGHRS; CDR2 reads YFSETQ. Trimming at V came to 5 bases and at J to 2 bases, leaving 2 bases not matched to a gene. CDR3 sequence: CASRTGDNTEAFF. The CDR3 DNA reads TGCGCCAGCAGGACAGGGGACAACACTGAAGCTTTCTTT.

Only one count was recorded for this clone. The chain uses TRBV14 and TRBJ2-3; TRBD2 matches 14 bases. V shed 1 base and J 9 bases; nucleotides not matched to a gene: 3. Germline assignment: CDR1 SGHDN and CDR2 FVKESK. This CDR3 spans 15 amino acids. DNA of the CDR3: TGTGCCAGCAGCCAAGGACTAGCGGGAGGGGGAACGCAGTATTTT. Translated, it gives CASSQGLAGGGTQYF.

This chain connects TRBV19 to TRBJ2-7, with 7 bases that match TRBD1. In germline, CDR1 is LNHDA, CDR2 SQIVND (reference sequence). The J segment lost 3 bases and the V segment lost 7 bases, leaving 9 bases of the junction unmatched. This CDR3 spans 14 amino acids. The CDR3 loop reads CASTATGIGYEQYF. As DNA, the CDR3 is TGTGCCAGTACCGCGACAGGGATAGGCTACGAGCAGTACTTC.

Only a few counts were recorded for this clone. The chain has TRBV27 and TRBJ1-5; 7 bases agree with TRBD1. With V trimmed by 4 bases and J by 3 bases, 3 bases remained unmatched. The CDR3 covers 14 residues. CDR1 is MNHEY and CDR2 is SMNVEV in the germline V gene (reference sequence). The CDR3 DNA follows: TGTGCCAGCAGTTCGACAGGGTTCAATCAGCCCCAGCATTTT. Its translation is CASSSTGFNQPQHF.

The V gene is TRBV27, the J gene TRBJ1-2; D uncertain. In germline, CDR1 is MNHEY, CDR2 SMNVEV (reference sequence). The ends were cut back, 4 bases at V and 3 bases at J, with 15 bases in the middle. This CDR3 has 15 residues. This CDR3 reads CASSSMTLGDYGYTF. The CDR3 DNA follows: TGTGCCAGCAGTTCAATGACGCTTGGGGACTATGGCTACACCTTC.